Described below is a single T cell receptor beta chain sequence and its context. Documented time point: persistent/refractory GD, antithyroid drugs over 5 years with positive TRAb. TCR sequences were obtained from RNA taken from PBMCs. These data belong to a study of regulatory T cells in long-lasting Graves disease. Trimming removed 1 base at V and 0 bases at J, with 10 bases between. This CDR3 region has 17 residues. Germline assignment: CDR1 SGHTA and CDR2 FQGNSA. Combining iRepertoire HTBI primers with Arm-PCR of CDR3 regions, the authors built TCR beta libraries. Using its own MiXCR run on the multiplex PCR reads, TCRdb lists one record per CDR3 protein. The sample has under 500,000 distinct CDR3 sequences, under 25% seen once.

The chain recombines TRBV7-2 with TRBJ2-6; D possibly uses TRBD1 or TRBD2 (6 bases each). This receptor was identified in a female donor with Graves disease. The sample in question was peripheral blood mononuclear cells (PBMCs), obtained when the disease was refractory, from a patient treated with antithyroid drugs. The CDR3 DNA sequence: TGTGCCAGCAGCTTAGGGGGGGCGGGCTCTGGGGCCAACGTCCTGACTTTC. Translated: CASSLGGAGSGANVLTF.